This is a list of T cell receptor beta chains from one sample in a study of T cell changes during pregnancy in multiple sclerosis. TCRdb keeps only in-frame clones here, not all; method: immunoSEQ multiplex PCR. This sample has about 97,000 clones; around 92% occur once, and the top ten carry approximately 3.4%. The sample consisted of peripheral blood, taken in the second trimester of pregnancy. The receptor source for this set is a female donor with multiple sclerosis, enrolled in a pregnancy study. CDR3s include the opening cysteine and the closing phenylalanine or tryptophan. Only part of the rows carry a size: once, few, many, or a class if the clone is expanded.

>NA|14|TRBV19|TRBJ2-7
CASSRTGRNYEQYF
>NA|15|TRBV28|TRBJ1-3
CASSRDSVSGNTIYF
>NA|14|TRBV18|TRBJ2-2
CASSPVASGGELFF
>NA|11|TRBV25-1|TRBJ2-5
CASSEYNLQYF
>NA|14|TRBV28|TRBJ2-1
CASKQTDSYNEQFF
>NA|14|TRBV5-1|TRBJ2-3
CASSRRTGGDTQYF
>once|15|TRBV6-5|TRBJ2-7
CASSYSGGRGYEQYF
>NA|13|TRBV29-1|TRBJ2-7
CSVAGTGSYEQYF
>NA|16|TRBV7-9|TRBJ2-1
CASSPRVSGRGNEQFF
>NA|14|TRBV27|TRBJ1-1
CASSLMGGDTEAFF
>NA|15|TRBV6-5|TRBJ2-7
CASSYSTGRNCEQYF
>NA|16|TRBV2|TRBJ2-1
CASSAQLSGSYNEQFF
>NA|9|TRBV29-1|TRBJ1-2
CSVGVDYTF
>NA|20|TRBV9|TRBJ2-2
CASSVAPVAQLAGVSGELFF
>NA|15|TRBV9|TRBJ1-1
CASSAQGAGFTEAFF
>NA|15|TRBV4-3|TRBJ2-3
CASSQDGQFTDTQYF
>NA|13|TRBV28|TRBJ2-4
CASTTPKKNIQYF
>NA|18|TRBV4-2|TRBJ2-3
CASSLRLAGGFPTDTQYF
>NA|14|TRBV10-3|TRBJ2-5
CAISGGRGRETQYF
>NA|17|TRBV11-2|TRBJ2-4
CASSRMGLALAKNIQYF
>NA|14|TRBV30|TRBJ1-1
CAWSRGATGTEAFF
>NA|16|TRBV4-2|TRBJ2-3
CASSARDFLDTDTQYF
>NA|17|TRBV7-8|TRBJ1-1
CASSKITGLGYGAEAFF
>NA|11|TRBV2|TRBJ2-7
CASTTYYEQYF
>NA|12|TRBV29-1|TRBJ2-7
CSVGADAYEQYF
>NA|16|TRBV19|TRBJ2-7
CASSSRTGLGSYEQYF
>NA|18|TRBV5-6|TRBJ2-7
CASSLRVSAAAQWKEQYF
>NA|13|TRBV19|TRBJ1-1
CASSIPGNTEAFF
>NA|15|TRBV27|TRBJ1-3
CASRMIGGGSSTIYF
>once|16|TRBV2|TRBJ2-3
CASSDRTSGRTDTQYF
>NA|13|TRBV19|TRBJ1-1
CATKGALNTEAFF
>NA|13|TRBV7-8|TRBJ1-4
CASRGTTNEKLFF
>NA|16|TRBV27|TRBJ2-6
CASSLGGASGANVLTF
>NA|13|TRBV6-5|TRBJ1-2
CASSYEGIEGYTF
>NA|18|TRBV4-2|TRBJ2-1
CASSQARAGGSSYNEQFF
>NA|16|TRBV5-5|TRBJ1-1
CASSLMEGQGRTEAFF
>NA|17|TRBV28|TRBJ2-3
CASTRTSGTPRTDTQYF
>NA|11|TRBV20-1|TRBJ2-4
CSARDYEIQYF
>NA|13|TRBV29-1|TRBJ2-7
CSVRTLLAYEQYF
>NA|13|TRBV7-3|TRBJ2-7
CASSLRRHYEQYF